The rows below give T cell receptor beta chains drawn from one sample of a study of blood T cell repertoires in COVID-19. Profiled with immunoSEQ multiplex PCR; TCRdb holds only in-frame clones, not every one. The sample has 270,000 or so clones; more than 65% are singletons. The sample taken for sequencing was peripheral blood. The receptors were gathered from a woman aged 18 to 35 with acute or convalescent COVID-19. Each CDR3 is given without its conserved first and last residue.

TRBJ2-3,15,TRBV4-3,ASSQDPYSAGEDTQY
TRBJ2-7,12,TRBV25-1,ATSVDEGPYEQY
TRBJ1-6,13,TRBV7-3,ASSPGDGPNSPLH
TRBJ1-2,12,TRBV5-4,ASSLAGVSYGYT
TRBJ1-3,14,TRBV11-2,ASSLDTGSSGNTIY
TRBJ1-2,13,TRBV25-1,ASSTSGTGSGGYT
TRBJ2-1,11,TRBV30,AWSAQGRNEQF
TRBJ2-5,13,TRBV6-2/TRBV6-3,ASSLRGAGQETQY
TRBJ1-3,12,TRBV19,ASGDRNSGNTIY
TRBJ2-7,11,TRBV3-1/TRBV3-2,ASSQEGQPGQY
TRBJ2-7,12,TRBV28,ASSLWGQGREQY
TRBJ1-6,14,TRBV19,ASTMGSDSSNSPLH
TRBJ2-5,13,TRBV15,ATSRETSNQETQY
TRBJ2-3,12,TRBV11-3,ASSWDRTTDTQY
TRBJ2-2,12,TRBV9,ASSLYGRTGELF
TRBJ2-1,11,TRBV6-5,ASRLAGSNEQF
TRBJ1-2,12,TRBV3-1/TRBV3-2,ASSHWGANYGYT
TRBJ2-3,10,TRBV30,AFDRVGDTQY
TRBJ2-7,14,TRBV5-1,ASSLNEAGGFYEQY
TRBJ1-3,16,TRBV5-4,ASSPGQGGALPGNTIY
TRBJ2-5,10,TRBV2,ASSDRGETQY
TRBJ2-1,13,TRBV18,ASSFGLAGYNEQF
TRBJ2-7,12,TRBV5-1,ASSTSGVLNEQY
TRBJ1-1,10,TRBV6-5,ASSIGWTEAF
TRBJ2-2,11,TRBV7-9,ASSAWRAGELF
TRBJ2-2,15,TRBV4-3,ASSQEFWGADTGELF